This paragraph reports one TCR beta chain. What it binds is not known. These data are taken from a study of T cell responses to AZD1222 COVID-19 vaccine. Points from the study as a whole: Seropositive AZD1222 recipients at baseline numbered only six or seven. Most donors were white British, females outnumbered males, and clonal diversity was possibly underestimated.

Some clones are missing from TCRdb's copy, which holds only in-frame ones; the method was immunoSEQ multiplex PCR. The table includes under 200,000 clones, around 90% detected once. V gave up 6 bases and J gave up 2 bases, with 7 bases separating them. CDR3 length equals 12 residues. CDR1 SNHLY and CDR2 FYNNEI come from the germline V gene. The chain joins TRBV2 to TRBJ1-2, with D tentatively TRBD1 (6 bases). This receptor was obtained from an adult in good health. Sample: peripheral blood, taken on day 0 of MenACWY control vaccination. The CDR3 loop reads CASRDRNYGYTF. In nucleotides, the CDR3 is TGTGCCAGCAGGGACAGAAACTATGGCTACACCTTC.